These 26 T cell receptor beta chains share one sample of origin, sequenced in a study of shared clonotypes between healthy human individuals. Sequencing used immunoSEQ multiplex PCR; TCRdb keeps in-frame clones, though not all of them. The profile covers roughly 590,000 clones, with around 95% appearing a single time and around 0.097% taken by the ten largest. CD8 cells classed as naive were CD45RO-negative and positively selected for CCR7, excluding terminally differentiated effector memory CD45RA+ cells. The sample comprised naive CD8+ T cells sorted from blood. The source is a woman between 25 and 40 years old in good health.

The chain recombines TRBV27 with TRBJ2-2; 9 bases are a match to TRBD1. The CDR3 loop spans 15 amino acids. V lost 2 bases and J lost 5; bases outside the gene matches: 3. Germline values: CDR1 MNHEY, CDR2 SMNVEV (reference sequence). The CDR3 loop is CASSLRTGATGELFF. In DNA, the CDR3 is TGTGCCAGCAGTTTAAGGACAGGGGCGACCGGGGAGCTGTTTTTT.

The V gene is TRBV28, the J gene TRBJ2-1; 11 positions match TRBD2. Germline V gene lookup returns CDR1 MDHEN and CDR2 SYDVKM. The J segment lost 6 bases and the V segment lost 5 bases, leaving 18 bases of the junction unmatched. The CDR3 loop spans 19 amino acids. The DNA of the CDR3 is TGTGCCAGCAGTCCACGAGGGCTAGCGGGAGGAGGGGTCCTCAATGAGCAGTTCTTC. Translation gives CASSPRGLAGGGVLNEQFF.

This clone was counted once. CDR3 in DNA: TGTGCCAGCAGCCCCAACCCCGGACTAGCGAGCAGCTACAATGAGCAGTTCTTC. This translates into CASSPNPGLASSYNEQFF. The rearrangement links TRBV7-2 to TRBJ2-1, with TRBD2 matching over 9 bases. Germline values: CDR1 SGHTA, CDR2 FQGNSA. The CDR3 contains 18 residues. The V segment lost 5 bases and the J segment 3 bases; nucleotides outside the gene matches: 14.

The rearrangement joins TRBV4-1 to TRBJ2-1; 11 nucleotides align to TRBD2. The germline gives CDR1 MGHRA, CDR2 YSYEKL. The length of the CDR3 is 15 residues. Trimming removed 1 base from V and 10 bases from J; junction bases left unmatched: 6. CDR3: CASSQVAGGYSEQFF. CDR3 sequence (DNA): TGCGCCAGCAGCCAAGTAGCGGGAGGGTATTCCGAGCAGTTCTTC.

This clone was picked up one time. The chain uses TRBV28 and TRBJ1-1; D might be TRBD1 (6 bases). Germline loops: CDR1 MDHEN, CDR2 SYDVKM. The CDR3 spans 14 residues. V dropped 2 bases and J dropped 5 bases, with 12 bases sitting between them. CDR3 residues: CASSLRGRGTEAFF. The DNA for the CDR3 is TGTGCCAGCAGTTTAAGGGGAAGGGGGACTGAAGCTTTCTTT.

This chain joins TRBV5-8 and TRBJ2-7; D gene unclear. In germline, CDR1 is SGHTS, CDR2 YDEGEE. There are 14 residues in the CDR3. V lost 2 bases, J lost 0 bases, and 9 bases lay in between. CDR3 sequence reads: CASSFGPSSYEQYF. The DNA for the CDR3 is TGTGCCAGCAGCTTCGGTCCGAGCTCCTACGAGCAGTACTTC.

The rearrangement links TRBV29-1 to TRBJ2-2, with a possible D match to TRBD2 (6 bases). This CDR3 spans 15 amino acids. The germline V and J ends were trimmed by 2 bases and 5 bases, with 15 bases remaining between them. From germline, CDR1 is SQVTM and CDR2 ANQGSEA. As DNA, the CDR3 is TGCAGCGTTGAAACGGAGGGGCTGGGGACCGGGGAGCTGTTTTTT. Its protein is CSVETEGLGTGELFF.

This clone was seen once. The J gene is TRBJ2-1, the V gene TRBV9; D is perhaps TRBD2 (6 bases). The germline V and J ends were trimmed by 3 bases and 12 bases, with 10 bases remaining between them. Germline-derived CDR1 and CDR2 are SGDLS and YYNGEE. CDR3 length: 11 residues. The CDR3 loop reads CASSGRVGQFF. The CDR3 DNA follows: TGTGCCAGCAGCGGGAGGGTGGGGCAGTTCTTC.

The CDR3 DNA is TGTGCCAGCGGATACCGGGACCCACCTTCCACAGATACGCAGTATTTT. It encodes CASGYRDPPSTDTQYF. The chain is built from TRBV5-6 and TRBJ2-3; D possibly uses TRBD1 or TRBD2 (5 bases each). The CDR3 covers 16 residues. Germline V gene lookup returns CDR1 SGHDT and CDR2 YYEEEE. V lost 7 bases to trimming and J lost 2 bases, with 20 bases between them.

The DNA for the CDR3 is TGTGCCAGCAGGGCAATCTATGGCTACACCTTC. Protein product: CASRAIYGYTF. The chain joins TRBV6-5 to TRBJ1-2; D gene ambiguous. V was pared by 6 bases and J by 4 bases, with 6 bases between. This CDR3 contains 11 residues. CDR1 is MNHEY, CDR2 SVGAGI, per germline.

The J gene is TRBJ2-7, the V gene TRBV27, with 9 bases lining up with TRBD1. Germline assignment: CDR1 MNHEY and CDR2 SMNVEV (reference sequence). This CDR3 is 14 amino acids long. J lost 7 bases, V lost 5 bases, and 9 bases had no gene match. The CDR3 coding sequence is TGTGCCAGCAGTACCACAGGGGGCGCGGGAGAGCAGTACTTC. Amino acids: CASSTTGGAGEQYF.

The gene calls are TRBV29-1 and TRBJ2-5, with TRBD2 matching 14 bases. The CDR3 consists of 18 residues. Germline V gene lookup returns CDR1 SQVTM and CDR2 ANQGSEA. V lost 4 bases, J lost 2 bases, and 12 bases stayed unmatched. The CDR3 sequence: CSVVPWTSGRMGQETQYF. The CDR3 DNA sequence: TGCAGCGTTGTCCCGTGGACTAGCGGGAGGATGGGTCAAGAGACCCAGTACTTC.

V usage is TRBV6-5 and J usage is TRBJ1-2; 7 nucleotides line up with TRBD1. The germline V gene encodes CDR1 MNHEY and CDR2 SVGAGI. The junction had 12 bases not matched to a gene; V was cut back by 10 bases and J by 1 base. The CDR3 loop spans 15 amino acids. CDR3 bases: TGTGCCACCACCAAGGGGGCGCTACTTAACTATGGCTACACCTTC. Its translation: CATTKGALLNYGYTF.

The chain couples TRBV5-1 to TRBJ2-1; 10 bases line up with TRBD2. Germline assignment: CDR1 SGHRS and CDR2 YFSETQ. The CDR3 runs 15 residues. J was trimmed by 8 bases and V by 0 bases; bases with no gene match: 5. CDR3 DNA: TGCGCCAGCAGCTTGGGAGCGGGAGGGCCTTATGAGCAGTTCTTC. Translating it yields CASSLGAGGPYEQFF.

The rearrangement joins TRBV28 to TRBJ1-1, with D uncertain. The V and J ends lost 8 bases and 4 bases respectively, with 17 bases between them. There are 14 residues in the CDR3. CDR1 and CDR2 from the germline V gene are MDHEN and SYDVKM. For the CDR3, the DNA is TGTGCCAGCCGATCTTCCCGACGGGGCACTGAAGCTTTCTTT. This translates into CASRSSRRGTEAFF.

The chain carries TRBV28 and TRBJ2-2; D unclear. In germline, CDR1 is MDHEN, CDR2 SYDVKM. The length of the CDR3 is 17 residues. V shed 6 bases and J shed 6 bases, with 23 bases lying between them. CDR3 coding DNA: TGTGCCAGCAGCAATACTCTTCTAGAGTACGCCCCCGGGGAGCTGTTTTTT. The encoded protein is CASSNTLLEYAPGELFF.

The V gene is TRBV6-6, the J gene TRBJ2-5, with 10 positions matching TRBD2. The CDR3 loop spans 15 amino acids. Germline assignment: CDR1 MNHNY and CDR2 SVGAGI (reference sequence). After removal of 5 bases from V and 5 bases from J, the junction contained 8 bases not matched to a gene. The CDR3 nucleotides are TGTGCCAGCAGTCAAATTCTAGCGGGAGATGAGACCCAGTACTTC. It yields the protein CASSQILAGDETQYF.

This clone was found once. This chain connects TRBV6-6 to TRBJ2-2; D is unclear. The germline gives CDR1 MNHNY, CDR2 SVGAGI (reference sequence). The CDR3 consists of 16 residues. V dropped 6 bases and J dropped 3 bases, with 17 bases sitting between them. The CDR3 nucleotides are TGTGCCAGCAGCCCTCTATCTAGACAACACACCGGGGAGCTGTTTTTT. It is translated as CASSPLSRQHTGELFF.

This chain joins TRBV14 and TRBJ1-2, with D maybe TRBD1 (6 bases). Germline loops: CDR1 SGHDN, CDR2 FVKESK. Trimming took off 0 bases at V and 7 bases at J, with 18 bases between the two ends. CDR3 length equals 16 residues. This chain's CDR3 is CASSQDGRGPWAGYTF. CDR3 in DNA: TGTGCCAGCAGCCAAGACGGACGGGGGCCGTGGGCTGGCTACACCTTC.

This chain's CDR3 is CASSGEVPMEAFF. The CDR3 DNA reads as TGTGCCAGCAGTGGGGAGGTTCCCATGGAAGCTTTCTTT. This rearrangement joins TRBV2 to TRBJ1-1; the D is unclear. CDR1 is SNHLY and CDR2 is FYNNEI in the germline V gene. The V end was cut by 4 bases, the J end by 8 bases, with 14 bases between. The CDR3 runs to 13 residues.

The chain has TRBV19 and TRBJ2-2; 7 positions match TRBD2. The CDR3 consists of 15 residues. V trimming: 7 bases; J trimming: 5 bases; junction bases outside the gene matches: 10. CDR1 and CDR2 from the germline V gene are LNHDA and SQIVND (reference sequence). DNA for the CDR3: TGTGCCAGTAATTATTGGGGGGGAGTTACCGGGGAGCTGTTTTTT. Its translation: CASNYWGGVTGELFF.

The chain employs TRBV11-2 and TRBJ2-2, with TRBD2 matching 8 bases. The V and J ends lost 3 bases and 3 bases, in that order; junction bases with no gene match: 3. CDR1 is SGHAT, CDR2 FQNNGV, per germline. This CDR3 contains 15 residues. CDR3 region: CASSFGLADTGELFF. The CDR3 DNA is TGTGCCAGCAGCTTCGGACTAGCAGACACCGGGGAGCTGTTTTTT.

The rearrangement joins TRBV27 to TRBJ1-1, with no clear D. Trimming pared 5 bases from V and 0 bases from J, leaving 10 bases between. This CDR3 region has 14 residues. Germline values: CDR1 MNHEY, CDR2 SMNVEV (reference sequence). The DNA of the CDR3 is TGTGCCAGCAGTCCGGACGGCTTGAACACTGAAGCTTTCTTT. Protein sequence: CASSPDGLNTEAFF.

The J gene is TRBJ2-5, the V gene TRBV28; 8 positions match TRBD2. Losses at the gene ends were 7 bases for V and 5 bases for J; bases not matched to a gene: 12. The CDR3 is made up of 15 amino acids. The germline V gene encodes CDR1 MDHEN and CDR2 SYDVKM. CDR3: CASTPSLSGGETQYF. The CDR3 coding sequence is TGTGCCAGCACCCCGTCGCTGTCGGGGGGGGAGACCCAGTACTTC.

This clone was found once. The J gene is TRBJ2-1, the V gene TRBV15; 12 bases are shared with TRBD2. The J segment lost 4 bases and the V segment lost 5 bases, leaving 6 bases of the junction unmatched. The CDR3 loop spans 16 amino acids. Per the germline V gene, CDR1 is LNHNV and CDR2 is YYDKDF (reference sequence). The CDR3 DNA is TGTGCCACCAGCTCGCGGACTAGCGGGGCGTACAATGAGCAGTTCTTC. Translated, it gives CATSSRTSGAYNEQFF.

The chain carries TRBV6-1 and TRBJ2-7, with TRBD1 identical over 10 bases. The germline V gene encodes CDR1 MNHNS and CDR2 SASEGT. This CDR3 is 18 amino acids long. Losses at the gene ends were 0 bases for V and 3 bases for J; bases not matched to a gene: 11. As DNA, the CDR3 is TGTGCCAGCAGTGAAGCAGGGGCCCGGGACAGGGGCTTCTACGAGCAGTACTTC. It yields the protein CASSEAGARDRGFYEQYF.